This is a list of T cell receptor beta chains from one sample in a study of T-cell memory formation after mild COVID-19. TCRdb passed the 5' RACE reads through MiXCR, listing each CDR3 protein once. Here the sample spans some 350,000 distinct CDR3 sequences, 13% being singletons. The sequencing input was PBMCs or a T cell subset sorted from them (not recorded which). The receptors were sampled from a man between 18 and 29 years old who had mild COVID-19 (a few samples of this study predate the infection). Cell type and time point are not known. The conserved cysteine and the conserved F or W are not part of the CDR3 here.

v_gene	CDR3aa
TRBV5-8	ASSLVAGDEQF
TRBV4-3	ASSPGTATNTGELF
TRBV12-3/TRBV12-4	ASSGTGDRSGNTIY
TRBV6-5	ASSYRSYNEQF
TRBV6-5	ASSSGGRNTIY
TRBV3-1	ASSQVVSSADTQY
TRBV7-2	ASSPWGQGQEKLF
TRBV3-1	ASSQAGYGEAF
TRBV6-2/TRBV6-3	ASSYLAGGIYNEQF
TRBV27	ASGDSQDTQY
TRBV7-6	ASSLEDTGEVDTEAF
TRBV6-5	ASSYSTRVGYGYT
TRBV20-1	SAPRAGVYNEQF
TRBV18	ASSPPGQGDTGELF
TRBV5-1	ASSLDGQGFMEAF